The 16 T cell receptor beta chains below come from one sample, sequenced in a study of cytomegalovirus exposure and HLA in healthy donors. Only in-frame clones appear in the TCRdb table, and some are missing; sequencing was by immunoSEQ multiplex PCR. This repertoire shows about 120,000 clones, 88% found once; its top ten account for 4% to 5.5%. The sample taken for sequencing was PBMCs. Receptors originate from a man aged 18 to 29 in good health and CMV-seropositive.

The chain employs TRBV2 and TRBJ2-1; 12 nucleotides agree with TRBD2. CDR1 SNHLY and CDR2 FYNNEI come from the germline V gene. This CDR3 comprises 14 residues. After removal of 6 bases from V and 4 bases from J, the junction contained 1 base not matched to a gene. The CDR3 reads CASRGLAGYNEQFF. DNA for the CDR3: TGTGCCAGCAGGGGACTAGCGGGTTACAATGAGCAGTTCTTC.

The chain employs TRBV5-5 and TRBJ2-5; D is perhaps TRBD2 (7 bases). Trimming pared 2 bases from V and 4 bases from J, leaving 24 bases between. CDR3 length equals 18 residues. CDR1 and CDR2 from the germline V gene are SGHKS and YYEKEE (reference sequence). CDR3 nucleotide sequence: TGTGCCAGCAGCTTAGTTTATCACGTCGGGGGGCAGAGAGAGACCCAGTACTTC. Protein: CASSLVYHVGGQRETQYF.

The chain recombines TRBV12-5 with TRBJ2-2, with 7 bases identical to TRBD1. The CDR3 has 18 residues. Germline V gives CDR1 LGHNT, CDR2 FRNRAP. The J segment lost 2 bases and the V segment lost 0 bases, leaving 9 bases of the junction unmatched. CDR3 loop: CASGLVHWTGLNTGELFF. CDR3 DNA: TGTGCTAGTGGTTTGGTACATTGGACAGGTCTTAACACCGGGGAGCTGTTTTTT.

The chain combines TRBV2 with TRBJ2-2; possible D gene TRBD2, 5 bases. CDR3 length equals 16 residues. V was pared by 5 bases and J by 6 bases, with 19 bases between. Germline V CDR1 and CDR2: SNHLY, FYNNEI. CDR3 protein: CASSFQLPGRSGELFF. The DNA of the CDR3 is TGTGCCAGCAGTTTTCAACTCCCGGGGAGATCCGGGGAGCTGTTTTTT.

The chain carries TRBV6-5 and TRBJ2-1; tentatively, D is TRBD1 (6 bases). The CDR3 loop spans 14 amino acids. Trimming left V 6 bases short and J 3 bases short, with 12 bases between. Per the germline V gene, CDR1 is MNHEY and CDR2 is SVGAGI. CDR3 coding DNA: TGTGCCAGCAGCTATTCAGGGGACTACAATGAGCAGTTCTTC. Amino acid sequence: CASSYSGDYNEQFF.

The chain combines TRBV19 with TRBJ1-5, with D tentatively TRBD1 (5 bases). Per the germline V gene, CDR1 is LNHDA and CDR2 is SQIVND (reference sequence). The CDR3 has 13 residues. V lost 3 bases, J lost 7 bases, and 10 bases lay in between. Written as DNA, the CDR3 is TGTGCCAGTAGTATTGATGGGGGGCAGCCCCAGCATTTT. It yields the protein CASSIDGGQPQHF.

The DNA of the CDR3 is TGCGCCAGCAGCCAAGAACCGGGAACCAGGGGCGAGCAGTACTTC. Translation: CASSQEPGTRGEQYF. The chain links TRBV4-1 to TRBJ2-7, with D perhaps TRBD1 (6 bases). The germline CDR1 and CDR2 sequences are MGHRA and YSYEKL. Trimming stripped 0 bases from V and 6 bases from J, with 15 bases between. This CDR3 contains 15 residues.

CDR3 sequence: CASSPAGRGPQHF. In DNA form, the CDR3 reads TGTGCCAGCAGCCCCGCCGGGAGAGGGCCCCAGCATTTT. The rearrangement links TRBV5-6 to TRBJ1-5; D uncertain. Germline V gene sequence: CDR1 SGHDT, CDR2 YYEEEE. The CDR3 has 13 amino acids. V lost 4 bases, J lost 9 bases, and 14 bases lay in between.

The CDR3 protein is CASSLAEGTDTQYF. The CDR3 coding sequence is TGCGCCAGCAGCTTGGCCGAGGGCACAGATACGCAGTATTTT. The V and J genes are TRBV5-1 and TRBJ2-3, with no clear D. The CDR3 runs to 14 residues. The germline V and J ends were trimmed by 0 bases and 1 base, with 6 bases remaining between them. The germline gives CDR1 SGHRS, CDR2 YFSETQ.

The chain is built from TRBV5-4 and TRBJ2-2; 8 bases are shared with TRBD2. The CDR3 loop spans 16 amino acids. J gave up 3 bases and V 4 bases, and 8 bases lay outside the gene matches. Germline CDR1 and CDR2: SGHNT and YYREEE (reference sequence). The CDR3: CASSAIRGGDTGELFF. The CDR3 nucleotides read TGTGCCAGCAGCGCCATACGGGGGGGCGACACCGGGGAGCTGTTTTTT.

The V call is TRBV27, the J call TRBJ1-1; D is perhaps TRBD1 (6 bases). The length of the CDR3 is 14 residues. V was pared by 0 bases and J by 6 bases, with 11 bases between. In germline, CDR1 is MNHEY, CDR2 SMNVEV (reference sequence). This CDR3 is CASSLSGGGAEAFF. Written as DNA, the CDR3 is TGTGCCAGCAGTTTATCGGGAGGGGGGGCTGAAGCTTTCTTT.

The V call is TRBV5-4, the J call TRBJ1-1; 8 bases agree with TRBD1. Losses at the gene ends were 6 bases for V and 5 bases for J; bases not matched to a gene: 9. The CDR3 loop spans 14 amino acids. CDR1 is SGHNT, CDR2 YYREEE, per germline (reference sequence). Here the CDR3 reads CASTFGQGATEAFF. In DNA form, the CDR3 reads TGTGCCAGCACCTTTGGGCAGGGGGCAACTGAAGCTTTCTTT.

The V call is TRBV2, the J call TRBJ2-2; 7 nucleotides line up with TRBD1. This CDR3 has 14 residues. V gave up 7 bases and J gave up 7 bases; unmatched junction bases: 9. Germline V gives CDR1 SNHLY, CDR2 FYNNEI. CDR3 region: CASIVDRDIGELFF. The CDR3 nucleotides read TGTGCCAGCATTGTTGACAGGGATATCGGGGAGCTGTTTTTT. The full variable domain, its missing parts supplied by reference TRBV2 and TRBJ2-2, is EPEVTQTPSHQVTQMGQEVILRCVPISNHLYFYWYRQILGQKVEFLVSFYNNEISEKSEIFDDQFSVERPDGSNFTLKIRSTKLEDSAMYFCASIVDRDIGELFFGEGSRLTVL.

V usage is TRBV7-2 and J usage is TRBJ1-2; 7 bases agree with TRBD1. Germline lookup yields CDR1 SGHTA and CDR2 FQGNSA. Trimming took 1 base from V and 0 from J; bases not matched to a gene: 2. There are 15 residues in the CDR3. The CDR3 is CASSLGQGANYGYTF. CDR3 nucleotide sequence: TGTGCCAGCAGCTTAGGACAGGGAGCTAACTATGGCTACACCTTC.

The chain employs TRBV7-8 and TRBJ1-1, with D perhaps TRBD1 (6 bases). The CDR3 is 15 amino acids. V gave up 4 bases and J gave up 3 bases, with 15 bases separating them. The V gene's germline CDR1 is SGHVS and CDR2 FQNEAQ. The CDR3 reads CASSSTGMSHTEAFF. The CDR3 nucleotides read TGTGCCAGCAGCTCTACAGGGATGTCGCACACTGAAGCTTTCTTT.

This chain joins TRBV11-2 and TRBJ2-7; a weak D match, TRBD1 (6 bases). CDR1 SGHAT and CDR2 FQNNGV come from the germline V gene. The CDR3 spans 14 residues. The V end lost 5 bases, the J end lost 3 bases, and 14 bases lay between the germline ends. CDR3 loop: CASSLDSASYEQYF. In DNA, the CDR3 is TGTGCCAGCAGCCTGGACAGTGCGAGCTACGAGCAGTACTTC. Full variable domain (rest looked up from reference TRBV11-2 and TRBJ2-7): EAGVAQSPRYKIIEKRQSVAFWCNPISGHATLYWYQQILGQGPKLLIQFQNNGVVDDSQLPKDRFSAERLKGVDSTLKIQPAKLEDSAVYLCASSLDSASYEQYFGPGTRLTVT.